The 5 T cell receptor beta chains given below trace back to one sample, sequenced in a study of blood T cell repertoires in COVID-19 (TCRdb year 2020). Libraries were constructed by the immunoSEQ multiplex PCR assay. TCRdb holds this immuneACCESS table with in-frame rearrangements only. Some clones are missing; in checked studies, unresolved V genes explain under half, and the rest has no known cause. The sample includes about 250,000 clones, with 92% observed a single time. 0.83% of the sample is taken by the ten largest. Sequencing was performed on peripheral blood. The receptor set was obtained from a man aged 30 to 45 with COVID-19, enrolled during active disease.

This chain links TRBV24-1 with TRBJ2-3; 9 bases match TRBD1. Unmatched junction bases numbered 2, after V lost 5 bases and J lost 3 bases. The CDR3 is 14 amino acids. Germline values: CDR1 KGHDR, CDR2 SFDVKD. The CDR3 reads CATSGQGETDTQYF. CDR3 bases: TGTGCCACCAGTGGACAGGGGGAGACAGATACGCAGTATTTT.

This clone showed up just once. The CDR3 DNA is TGTGCCAGTAGGGTCCCGGGACAGGGACCAGGCTACAATGAGCAGTTCTTC. Translation: CASRVPGQGPGYNEQFF. The gene calls are TRBV19 and TRBJ2-1, with 9 bases aligning to TRBD1. The CDR3 loop spans 17 amino acids. Trimming cost V 6 bases and J 3 bases; bases outside gene matches: 12. Germline lookup yields CDR1 LNHDA and CDR2 SQIVND (reference sequence).

This clone was detected once. CDR3 sequence reads: CASSLRTSTDTQYF. The CDR3 coding sequence is TGTGCCAGCAGCCTCAGGACTAGCACAGATACGCAGTATTTT. The chain employs TRBV7-6 and TRBJ2-3; tentatively, D is TRBD2 (5 bases). CDR1 and CDR2 from the germline V gene are SGHVS and FNYEAQ. Trimming cost V 5 bases and J 0 bases, with 9 bases left between them. This CDR3 is 14 amino acids long.

This sequence joins TRBV11-2 and TRBJ2-3; a possible D gene is TRBD2 (5 bases). The CDR3 length is 17 residues. V was shortened by 0 bases and J by 0 bases, with 13 bases between the two germline ends. Germline V gene data show CDR1 as SGHAT and CDR2 as FQNNGV. CDR3 sequence: CASSLESGSLSTDTQYF. CDR3 nucleotide sequence: TGTGCCAGCAGCTTAGAATCGGGGTCCCTCAGCACAGATACGCAGTATTTT. The full variable domain, in which reference TRBV11-2 and TRBJ2-3 provide the parts outside the CDR3, is EAGVAQSPRYKIIEKRQSVAFWCNPISGHATLYWYQQILGQGPKLLIQFQNNGVVDDSQLPKDRFSAERLKGVDSTLKIQPAKLEDSAVYLCASSLESGSLSTDTQYFGPGTRLTVL.

The rearrangement joins TRBV5-1 to TRBJ2-7, with TRBD2 identical over 14 bases. Looked up from germline, CDR1 is SGHRS and CDR2 is YFSETQ. The CDR3 length is 18 residues. V shed 0 bases, J shed 6 bases, and the junction held 11 bases outside the gene matches. The CDR3 reads CASSLGTSGGRGFGEQYF. CDR3 sequence (DNA): TGCGCCAGCAGCTTGGGGACTAGCGGGGGGCGGGGTTTTGGCGAGCAGTACTTC.